This TCR beta chain was profiled in a study of blood T cell repertoires in COVID-19 (dated by TCRdb to about 2020). About the full investigation: Samples covering the acute and convalescent phases of COVID-19 were provided by collaborators in the United States, Italy and Spain. The samples were drawn from the first 160 participants of the ongoing ImmuneRACE study and from 950 to 1,500 subjects provided by 6 global collaborators. Deeply sampled blood TCRbeta repertoires from subjects exposed to, actively infected with, or recovered from COVID-19 were included in the dataset. Where HLA class I and class II types were available, the types were taken from metadata supplied by the sample provider, not from assay-based typing. Nearly every sample came with metadata listing a de-identified subject ID, COVID-19 status, age in years and sex. The prospective study material was composed of cDNA or gDNA derived from T cells, B-cell-depleted T cells, or PBMCs. The repertoires were released in a freely available public database meant as a resource for research on the immune response to SARS-CoV-2.

V lost 4 bases and J lost 3 bases; the stretch between them is 10 bases long. In the germline V gene, CDR1 corresponds to SGDLS and CDR2 to YYNGEE. The CDR3 has 13 amino acids, counting the end cysteine and phenylalanine. CDR3 DNA is the only sequence kept; it has 39 bases, read in frame from the first base. Enrolling through a virtual design, the prospective study's participants ranged in age from roughly 18 to 89 years and lived across more than 20 United States geographic areas. Cohort assignment in the prospective study relied on participant-reported clinical history from a screening survey and a study questionnaire. ImmuneRACE Cohort 3 recovered participants were defined by two consecutive negative NP/OP PCR tests, healthcare professional clearance, or symptom resolution. In the prospective study, mobile phlebotomists collected whole blood, serum and a nasopharyngeal or oropharyngeal swab from each participant. Additional blood draws and questionnaires over an approximately two-month period could optionally be provided by prospective study participants. Before DNA extraction, prospective study blood samples were shipped either frozen or at room temperature.

On the study overall, not on this receptor specifically: The amount of clinical and demographic metadata varied by source and participant and was provided uncurated.

TCRbeta CDR3 regions were amplified from genomic DNA using the immunoSEQ Assay, a bias-controlled multiplex PCR. Regarding the original processing steps: Within the assay, amplification of reference gene primers was used to estimate how many nucleated cells each sample contained. To quantify the absolute abundance of each unique TCRbeta CDR3 rearrangement, sequence reads were collapsed and filtered. Productive Simpson clonality was computed per sample as the square root of Simpson's diversity index over productive rearrangements. The table comes from immuneACCESS by way of TCRdb, which keeps in-frame sequences with V and J called. Part of the clones is missing from these tables; in studies checked, under half for an unresolved V gene and the rest for unknown reasons. That table supplies the V and J calls and clone size; D and trimming were determined from the DNA. The sample records 250,000 or so clones, roughly nine tenths of which are singletons. The ten largest clones represent about 2.7% of the sample.

A note on this clone: Its antigen is currently not known. No base quality values were provided; no much bigger clone lies one nucleotide off.

This clonotype originated in a young woman who had recovered from COVID-19. Sequencing was performed on PBMCs or T cells enriched from blood (not recorded which). The chain joins TRBV9 to TRBJ1-1; the D segment cannot be called with confidence. The CDR3 has the sequence CASSRDGDTEAFF. The DNA reads TGTGCCAGCAGCCGAGACGGGGACACTGAAGCTTTCTTT.